This T cell receptor (beta chain) was documented in a study of T-cell reconstitution after alpha-beta-depleted transplantation in children. This clonotype was seen more than once but under ten times. CDR3 length equals 14 residues. V dropped 3 bases and J dropped 9; count of bases not matched to a gene: 9. Germline V gives CDR1 SGDLS, CDR2 YYNGEE. The authors prepared the TCRbeta library with unique molecular identifiers. TCRdb reprocessed the PCR reads via MiXCR and lists one record per CDR3 protein. Of about 690,000 distinct CDR3 sequences listed, 16% are singletons. The receptor's source is a human donor who donated a stem cell graft to a child with acute myeloid leukemia. The chain recombines TRBV9 with TRBJ2-1; TRBD1 aligns across 7 bases. The sample in question was PBMCs from the stem cell graft donor, obtained from the stem cell graft. CDR3 region: CASSGGGATTEQFF. The CDR3, as DNA: TGTGCCAGCAGCGGAGGGGGCGCAACGACTGAGCAGTTCTTC.